The 9 T cell receptor beta chains below were found in one sample sequenced in a study of sequential checkpoint blockade in melanoma. The treatment is: randomized to nivolumab then ipilimumab (arm A) or the reverse (arm B). Only in-frame clones appear in the TCRdb table, and some are missing; sequencing was by immunoSEQ multiplex PCR. The sample has about 40,000 clones; approximately 84% are singletons. The sequences come from CD8+ T cells sorted from blood (inferred from file names), collected from a patient given nivolumab and ipilimumab in sequence. These receptors all come from a human donor with melanoma.

The CDR3 DNA follows: TGTGCCAGCAGCGTAGGCAGGACAGATACGCAGTATTTT. Its translation is CASSVGRTDTQYF. This chain joins TRBV9 and TRBJ2-3; D unresolved. V was trimmed by 0 bases and J by 3 bases, leaving 5 bases between them. The CDR3 sequence is 13 residues long. The germline V gene has CDR1 SGDLS and CDR2 YYNGEE.

The CDR3, as DNA: TGTGCCAGCAGCTTAGGGGGGCCAGATACGCAGTATTTT. Protein sequence: CASSLGGPDTQYF. The rearrangement links TRBV7-6 to TRBJ2-3; a possible D gene is TRBD1 (6 bases). The germline V gene has CDR1 SGHVS and CDR2 FNYEAQ. The CDR3 extends over 13 amino acids. Trimming left V 1 base short and J 4 bases short, with 6 bases between.

This clone was seen a few times. V is TRBV7-9 and J is TRBJ2-3; 9 bases fit TRBD1. V lost 5 bases and J lost 2; bases outside the gene matches: 14. Per germline, CDR1 SEHNR and CDR2 FQNEAQ (reference sequence). The CDR3 covers 18 residues. In DNA form, the CDR3 reads TGTGCCAGCAGCCTAACAAAGGGACAGGGAGGGTACACAGATACGCAGTATTTT. Translated: CASSLTKGQGGYTDTQYF.

The chain links TRBV15 to TRBJ1-2; D is perhaps TRBD1 (5 bases). CDR1 is LNHNV and CDR2 is YYDKDF in the germline V gene (reference sequence). V was cut by 6 bases and J by 4 bases, with 15 bases left in between. The CDR3 totals 14 residues. The CDR3 DNA sequence: TGTGCCACCAGGGCGCAAGGGGCTGCCTATGGCTACACCTTC. This gives the protein CATRAQGAAYGYTF.

The chain carries TRBV28 and TRBJ1-2; no definite D call. CDR3 size: 14 residues. Germline CDR1 is MDHEN and CDR2 is SYDVKM. Trimming pared 5 bases from V and 4 bases from J, leaving 14 bases between. CDR3: CASSPLEAPYGYTF. In DNA, the CDR3 is TGTGCCAGCAGTCCCCTGGAGGCCCCCTATGGCTACACCTTC.

This rearrangement joins TRBV4-2 to TRBJ1-5; unclear D gene. V shed 0 bases and J shed 4 bases, with 13 bases lying between them. The CDR3 totals 16 residues. Per the germline V gene, CDR1 is LGHNA and CDR2 is YNFKEQ. DNA for the CDR3: TGTGCCAGCAGCCAAGATTCAGATCCCCGAAATCAGCCCCAGCATTTT. Its protein is CASSQDSDPRNQPQHF.

The rearrangement uses TRBV5-1 and TRBJ2-3; D may be TRBD2 (6 bases). Germline assignment: CDR1 SGHRS and CDR2 YFSETQ. V was pared by 4 bases and J by 1 base, with 19 bases between. The CDR3 is made up of 17 amino acids. The CDR3 loop reads CASSPEKVVAGTDTQYF. Written as DNA, the CDR3 is TGCGCCAGCAGCCCCGAAAAGGTGGTAGCGGGCACAGATACGCAGTATTTT.

This chain connects TRBV4-1 to TRBJ1-5, with D uncertain. The CDR3 extends over 15 amino acids. V lost 4 bases, J lost 4 bases, and 14 bases lay in between. CDR1 is MGHRA and CDR2 is YSYEKL in the germline V gene. The CDR3 DNA sequence: TGCGCCAGCAGCCTAGGCCCAGAGGGTAATCAGCCCCAGCATTTT. Encoded protein: CASSLGPEGNQPQHF.

Comment on this clone: The junction shows a germline mismatch at one end, possibly a read error. The chain couples TRBV2 to TRBJ1-1, with D perhaps TRBD1 (6 bases). In germline, CDR1 is SNHLY, CDR2 FYNNEI. This CDR3 is 8 amino acids long. This CDR3 is CASTGQLF. In DNA, the CDR3 is TGTGCCAGCACTGGACAGTTATTT. Full variable domain (rest looked up from reference TRBV2 and TRBJ1-1): EPEVTQTPSHQVTQMGQEVILRCVPISNHLYFYWYRQILGQKVEFLVSFYNNEISEKSEIFDDQFSVERPDGSNFTLKIRSTKLEDSAMYFCASTGQLFGQGTRLTVV.